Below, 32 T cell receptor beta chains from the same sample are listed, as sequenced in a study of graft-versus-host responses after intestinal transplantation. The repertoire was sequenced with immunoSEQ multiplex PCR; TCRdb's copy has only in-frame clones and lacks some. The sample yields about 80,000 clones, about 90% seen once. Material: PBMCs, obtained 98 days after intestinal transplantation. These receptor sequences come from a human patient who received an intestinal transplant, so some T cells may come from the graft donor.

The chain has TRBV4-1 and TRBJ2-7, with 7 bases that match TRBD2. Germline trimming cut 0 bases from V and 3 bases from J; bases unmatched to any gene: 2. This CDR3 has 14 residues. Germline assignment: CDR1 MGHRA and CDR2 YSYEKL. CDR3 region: CASSQDGGVYEQYF. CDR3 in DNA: TGCGCCAGCAGCCAAGATGGGGGGGTCTACGAGCAGTACTTC.

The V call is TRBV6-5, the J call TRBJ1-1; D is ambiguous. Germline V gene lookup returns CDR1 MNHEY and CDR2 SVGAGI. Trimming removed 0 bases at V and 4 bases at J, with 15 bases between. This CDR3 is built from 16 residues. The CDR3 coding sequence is TGTGCCAGCAGTTACTCGAAAACCATGGGCCCCACTGAAGCTTTCTTT. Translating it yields CASSYSKTMGPTEAFF.

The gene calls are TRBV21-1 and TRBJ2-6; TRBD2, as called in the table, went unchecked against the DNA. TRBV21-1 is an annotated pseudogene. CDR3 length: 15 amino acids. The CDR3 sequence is CASSKGDSGANVLTF. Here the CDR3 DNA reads TGTGCCAGCAGCAAAGGAGACTCTGGGGCCAACGTCCTGACTTTC.

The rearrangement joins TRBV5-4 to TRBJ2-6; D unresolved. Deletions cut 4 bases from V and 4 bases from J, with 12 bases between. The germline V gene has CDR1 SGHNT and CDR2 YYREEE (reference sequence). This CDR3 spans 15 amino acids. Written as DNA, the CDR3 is TGTGCCAGCAGCAAGGACCTAGGGGGGGCCAACGTCCTGACTTTC. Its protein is CASSKDLGGANVLTF.

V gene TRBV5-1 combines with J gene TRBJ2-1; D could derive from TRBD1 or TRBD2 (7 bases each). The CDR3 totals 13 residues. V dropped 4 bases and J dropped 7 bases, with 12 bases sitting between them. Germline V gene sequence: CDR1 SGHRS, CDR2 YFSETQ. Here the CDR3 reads CASSVQGGNEQFF. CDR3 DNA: TGCGCCAGCAGCGTTCAGGGGGGGAATGAGCAGTTCTTC. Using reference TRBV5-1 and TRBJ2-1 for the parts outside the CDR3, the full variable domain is KAGVTQTPRYLIKTRGQQVTLSCSPISGHRSVSWYQQTPGQGLQFLFEYFSETQRNKGNFPGRFSGRQFSNSRSEMNVSTLELGDSALYLCASSVQGGNEQFFGPGTRLTVL.

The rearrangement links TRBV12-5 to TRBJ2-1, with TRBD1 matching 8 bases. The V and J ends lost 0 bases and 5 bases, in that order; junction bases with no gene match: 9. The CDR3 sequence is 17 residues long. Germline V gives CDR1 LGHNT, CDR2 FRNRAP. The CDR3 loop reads CASGLVAGQGLDNEQFF. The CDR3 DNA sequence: TGTGCTAGTGGTTTGGTTGCCGGACAGGGACTCGACAATGAGCAGTTCTTC.

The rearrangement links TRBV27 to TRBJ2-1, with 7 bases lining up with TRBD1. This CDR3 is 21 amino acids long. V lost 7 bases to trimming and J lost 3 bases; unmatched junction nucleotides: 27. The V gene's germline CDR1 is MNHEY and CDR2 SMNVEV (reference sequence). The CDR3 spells CASTLVRRTGRSGPYYNEQFF. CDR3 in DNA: TGTGCCAGCACCTTAGTGAGAAGGACAGGAAGGTCAGGGCCCTACTACAATGAGCAGTTCTTC.

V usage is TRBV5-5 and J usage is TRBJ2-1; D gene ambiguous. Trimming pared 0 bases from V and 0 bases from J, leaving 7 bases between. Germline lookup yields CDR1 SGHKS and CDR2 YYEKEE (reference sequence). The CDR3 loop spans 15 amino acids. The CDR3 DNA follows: TGTGCCAGCAGCTTGGCCGTGAGCTCCTACAATGAGCAGTTCTTC. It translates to CASSLAVSSYNEQFF.

The CDR3 spells CASSYLVNTEAFF. CDR3 bases: TGTGCCAGCAGTTACTTAGTGAACACTGAAGCTTTCTTT. This chain links TRBV6-5 with TRBJ1-1; D gene unclear. The CDR3 has 13 residues. Germline CDR1 is MNHEY and CDR2 is SVGAGI. Trimming removed 1 base at V and 0 bases at J, with 3 bases between.

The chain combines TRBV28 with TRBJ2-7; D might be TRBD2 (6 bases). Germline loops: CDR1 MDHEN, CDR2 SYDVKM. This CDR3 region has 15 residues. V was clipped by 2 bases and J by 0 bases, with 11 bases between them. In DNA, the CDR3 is TGTGCCAGCAGTTTAGGCGGGAAGAGCTCCTACGAGCAGTACTTC. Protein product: CASSLGGKSSYEQYF.

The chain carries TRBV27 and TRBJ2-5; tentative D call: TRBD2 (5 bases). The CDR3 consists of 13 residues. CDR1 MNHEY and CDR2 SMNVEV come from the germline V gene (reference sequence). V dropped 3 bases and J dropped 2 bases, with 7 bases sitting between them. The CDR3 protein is CASSLTIQETQYF. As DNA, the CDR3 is TGTGCCAGCAGTTTGACTATTCAAGAGACCCAGTACTTC.

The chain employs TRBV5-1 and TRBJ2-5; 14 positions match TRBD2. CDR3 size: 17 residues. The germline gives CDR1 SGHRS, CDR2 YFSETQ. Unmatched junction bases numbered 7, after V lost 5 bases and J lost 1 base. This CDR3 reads CASRNIGTSGGQETQYF. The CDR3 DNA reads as TGCGCCAGCAGGAATATTGGGACTAGCGGGGGCCAAGAGACCCAGTACTTC.

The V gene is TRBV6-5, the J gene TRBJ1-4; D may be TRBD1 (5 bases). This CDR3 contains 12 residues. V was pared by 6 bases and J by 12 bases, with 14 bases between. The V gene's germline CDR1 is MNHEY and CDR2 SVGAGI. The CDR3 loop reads CASSHLGEELFF. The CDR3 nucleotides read TGTGCCAGCAGCCACTTGGGGGAGGAACTGTTTTTT.

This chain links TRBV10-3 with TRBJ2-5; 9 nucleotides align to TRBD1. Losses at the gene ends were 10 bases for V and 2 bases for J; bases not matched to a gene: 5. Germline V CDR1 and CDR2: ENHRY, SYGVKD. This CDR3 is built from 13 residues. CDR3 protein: CATRDRGQETQYF. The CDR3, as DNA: TGTGCCACCCGAGACAGGGGGCAAGAGACCCAGTACTTC.

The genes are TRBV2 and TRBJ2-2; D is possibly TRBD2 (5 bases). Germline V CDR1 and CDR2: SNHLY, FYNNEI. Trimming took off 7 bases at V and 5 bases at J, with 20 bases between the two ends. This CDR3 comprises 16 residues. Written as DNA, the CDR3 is TGTGCCAGCATGAGAGGGTTGGCGGACCTTACCGGGGAGCTGTTTTTT. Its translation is CASMRGLADLTGELFF.

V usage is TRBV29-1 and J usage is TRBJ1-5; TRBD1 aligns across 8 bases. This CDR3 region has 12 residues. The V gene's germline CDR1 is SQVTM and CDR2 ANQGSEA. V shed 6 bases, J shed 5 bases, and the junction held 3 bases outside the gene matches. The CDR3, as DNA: TGCAGCGTGGGGACAGGCGATCAGCCCCAGCATTTT. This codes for CSVGTGDQPQHF.

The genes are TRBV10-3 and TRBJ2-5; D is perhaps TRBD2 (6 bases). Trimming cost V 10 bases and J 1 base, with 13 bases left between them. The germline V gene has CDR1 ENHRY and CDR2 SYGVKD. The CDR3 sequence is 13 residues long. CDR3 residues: CANRAGLQETQYF. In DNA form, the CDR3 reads TGTGCCAACCGAGCGGGCCTCCAAGAGACCCAGTACTTC.

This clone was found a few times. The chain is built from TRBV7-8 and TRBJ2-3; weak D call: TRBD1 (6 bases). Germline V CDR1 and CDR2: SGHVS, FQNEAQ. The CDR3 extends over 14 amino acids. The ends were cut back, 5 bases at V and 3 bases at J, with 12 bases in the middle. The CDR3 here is CASSAQGPTDTQYF. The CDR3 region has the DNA TGTGCCAGCAGCGCCCAGGGGCCTACAGATACGCAGTATTTT.

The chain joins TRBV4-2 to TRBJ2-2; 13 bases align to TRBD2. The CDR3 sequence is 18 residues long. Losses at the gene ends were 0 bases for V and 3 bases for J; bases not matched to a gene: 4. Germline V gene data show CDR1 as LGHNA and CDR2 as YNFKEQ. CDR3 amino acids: CASSQDGTSGTYTGELFF. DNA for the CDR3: TGTGCCAGCAGCCAAGATGGGACTAGCGGGACGTACACCGGGGAGCTGTTTTTT.

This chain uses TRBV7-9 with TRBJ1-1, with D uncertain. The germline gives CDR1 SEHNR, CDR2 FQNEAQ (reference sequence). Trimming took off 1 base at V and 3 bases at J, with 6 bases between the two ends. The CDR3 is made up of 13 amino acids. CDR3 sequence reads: CASSLVTDTEAFF. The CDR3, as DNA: TGTGCCAGCAGCTTAGTTACGGACACTGAAGCTTTCTTT.

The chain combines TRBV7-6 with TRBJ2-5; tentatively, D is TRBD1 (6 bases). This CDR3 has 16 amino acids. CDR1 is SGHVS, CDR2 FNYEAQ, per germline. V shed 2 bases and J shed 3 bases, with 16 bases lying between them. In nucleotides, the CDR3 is TGTGCCAGCAGCTTACTCCCCACAGGGCCCGAAGAGACCCAGTACTTC. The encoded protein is CASSLLPTGPEETQYF.

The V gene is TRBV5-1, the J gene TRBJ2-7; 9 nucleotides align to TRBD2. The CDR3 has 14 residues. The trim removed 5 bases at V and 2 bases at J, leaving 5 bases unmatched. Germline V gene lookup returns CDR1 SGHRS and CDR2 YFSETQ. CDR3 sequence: CASRPSGTPYEQYF. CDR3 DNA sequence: TGCGCCAGCAGGCCTAGCGGGACCCCCTACGAGCAGTACTTC.

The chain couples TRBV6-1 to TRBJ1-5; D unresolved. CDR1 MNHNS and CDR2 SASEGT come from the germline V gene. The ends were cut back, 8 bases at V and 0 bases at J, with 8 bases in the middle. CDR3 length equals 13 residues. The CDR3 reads CASGRGSNQPQHF. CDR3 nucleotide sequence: TGTGCCAGCGGGCGCGGTAGCAATCAGCCCCAGCATTTT.

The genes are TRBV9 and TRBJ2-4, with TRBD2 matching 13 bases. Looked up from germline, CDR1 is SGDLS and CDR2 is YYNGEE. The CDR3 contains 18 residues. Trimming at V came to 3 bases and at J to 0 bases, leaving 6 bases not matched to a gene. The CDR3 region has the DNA TGTGCCAGCAGCGCCGGGACTAGCGGGGACCTAGCCAAAAACATTCAGTACTTC. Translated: CASSAGTSGDLAKNIQYF. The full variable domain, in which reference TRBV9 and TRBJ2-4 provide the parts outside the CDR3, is DSGVTQTPKHLITATGQRVTLRCSPRSGDLSVYWYQQSLDQGLQFLIQYYNGEERAKGNILERFSAQQFPDLHSELNLSSLELGDSALYFCASSAGTSGDLAKNIQYFGAGTRLSVL.

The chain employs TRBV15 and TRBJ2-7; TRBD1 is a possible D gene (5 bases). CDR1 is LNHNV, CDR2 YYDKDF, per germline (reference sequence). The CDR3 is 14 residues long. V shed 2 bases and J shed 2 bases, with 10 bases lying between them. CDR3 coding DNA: TGTGCCACCAGCAGATCAGGGTTTACCTACGAGCAGTACTTC. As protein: CATSRSGFTYEQYF.

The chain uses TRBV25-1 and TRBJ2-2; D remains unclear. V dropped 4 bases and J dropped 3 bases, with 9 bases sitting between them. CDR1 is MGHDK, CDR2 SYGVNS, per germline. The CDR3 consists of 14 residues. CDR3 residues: CASSGRTYTGELFF. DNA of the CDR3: TGTGCCAGCAGTGGACGCACCTACACCGGGGAGCTGTTTTTT.

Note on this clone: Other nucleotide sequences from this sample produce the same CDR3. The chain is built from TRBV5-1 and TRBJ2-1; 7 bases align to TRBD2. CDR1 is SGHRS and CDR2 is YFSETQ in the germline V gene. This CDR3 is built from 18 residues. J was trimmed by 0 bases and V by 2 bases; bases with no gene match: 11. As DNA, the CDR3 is TGCGCCAGCAGCTTAGGCCTTCTAGCGGCGAACTCCTACAATGAGCAGTTCTTC. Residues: CASSLGLLAANSYNEQFF.

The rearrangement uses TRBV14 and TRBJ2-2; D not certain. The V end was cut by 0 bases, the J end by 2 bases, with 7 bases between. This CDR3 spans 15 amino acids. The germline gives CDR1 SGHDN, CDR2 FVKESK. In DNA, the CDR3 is TGTGCCAGCAGCCAAGAGCCTCCTAACACCGGGGAGCTGTTTTTT. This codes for CASSQEPPNTGELFF.

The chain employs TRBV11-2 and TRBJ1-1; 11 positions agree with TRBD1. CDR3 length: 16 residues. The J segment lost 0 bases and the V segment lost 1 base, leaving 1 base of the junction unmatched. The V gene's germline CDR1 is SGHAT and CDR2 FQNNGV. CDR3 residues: CASSLGTGGMNTEAFF. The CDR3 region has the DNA TGTGCCAGCAGCTTAGGGACAGGGGGCATGAACACTGAAGCTTTCTTT.

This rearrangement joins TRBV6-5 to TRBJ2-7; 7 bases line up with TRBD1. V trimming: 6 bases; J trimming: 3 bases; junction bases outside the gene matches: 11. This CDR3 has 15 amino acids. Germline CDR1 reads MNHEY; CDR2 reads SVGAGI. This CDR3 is CASRDTGEARYEQYF. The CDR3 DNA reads TGTGCCAGCAGGGACACAGGGGAAGCGCGCTACGAGCAGTACTTC.

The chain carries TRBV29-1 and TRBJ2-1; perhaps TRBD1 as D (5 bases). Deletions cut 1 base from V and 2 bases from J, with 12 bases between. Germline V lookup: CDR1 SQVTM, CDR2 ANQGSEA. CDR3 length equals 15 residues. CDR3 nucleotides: TGCAGCGTTGAAGGGGGCAGGGTCCCCTACAATGAGCAGTTCTTC. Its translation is CSVEGGRVPYNEQFF.

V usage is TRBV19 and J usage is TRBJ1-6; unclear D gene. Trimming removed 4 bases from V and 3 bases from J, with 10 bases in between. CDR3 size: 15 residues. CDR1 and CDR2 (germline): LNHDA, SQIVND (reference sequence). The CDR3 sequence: CASSTGRFYNSPLHF. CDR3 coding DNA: TGTGCCAGTAGTACAGGACGGTTCTATAATTCACCCCTCCACTTT.